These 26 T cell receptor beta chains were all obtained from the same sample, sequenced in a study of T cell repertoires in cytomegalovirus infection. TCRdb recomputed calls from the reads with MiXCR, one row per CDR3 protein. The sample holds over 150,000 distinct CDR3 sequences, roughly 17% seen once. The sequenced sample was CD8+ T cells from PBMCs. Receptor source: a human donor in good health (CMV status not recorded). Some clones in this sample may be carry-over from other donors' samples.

This CDR3 is CSVEVVTEAFF. CDR3 nucleotide sequence: TGCAGCGTTGAGGTGGTCACTGAAGCTTTCTTT. The chain employs TRBV29-1 and TRBJ1-1; no clear D. Germline CDR1 is SQVTM and CDR2 is ANQGSEA. This CDR3 has 11 amino acids. Trimming took off 3 bases at V and 4 bases at J, with 6 bases between the two ends.

Written as DNA, the CDR3 is TGTGCCAGCAGCCAAGACCAGAATCAAGAGACCCAGTACTTC. As protein: CASSQDQNQETQYF. The chain joins TRBV2 to TRBJ2-5; D not certain. V lost 6 bases and J 2 bases, leaving 13 bases between the germline ends. Per the germline V gene, CDR1 is SNHLY and CDR2 is FYNNEI. The CDR3 consists of 14 residues.

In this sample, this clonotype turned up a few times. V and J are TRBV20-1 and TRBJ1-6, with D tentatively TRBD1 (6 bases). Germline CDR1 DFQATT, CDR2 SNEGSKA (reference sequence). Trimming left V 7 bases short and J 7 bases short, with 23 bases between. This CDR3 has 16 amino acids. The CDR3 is CSVLSIQGAINSPLHF. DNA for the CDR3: TGCAGTGTTCTTTCAATACAGGGTGCCATCAATTCACCCCTCCACTTT.

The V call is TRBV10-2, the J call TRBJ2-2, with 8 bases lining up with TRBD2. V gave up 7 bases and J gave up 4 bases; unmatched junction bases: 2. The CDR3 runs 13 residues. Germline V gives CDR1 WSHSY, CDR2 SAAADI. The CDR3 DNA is TGCGCCAGCACCGGGGGGGGCACCGGGGAGCTGTTTTTT. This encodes CASTGGGTGELFF.

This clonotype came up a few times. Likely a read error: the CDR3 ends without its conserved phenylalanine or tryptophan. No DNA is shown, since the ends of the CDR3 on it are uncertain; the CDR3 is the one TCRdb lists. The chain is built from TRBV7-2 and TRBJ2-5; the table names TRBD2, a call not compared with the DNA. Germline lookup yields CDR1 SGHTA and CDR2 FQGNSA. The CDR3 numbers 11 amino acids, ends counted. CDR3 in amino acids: CASSLARDLYY.

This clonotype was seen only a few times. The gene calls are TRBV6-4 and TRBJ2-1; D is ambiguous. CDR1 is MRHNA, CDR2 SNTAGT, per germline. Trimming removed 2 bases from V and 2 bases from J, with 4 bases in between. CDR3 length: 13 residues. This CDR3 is CASSDNPYNEQFF. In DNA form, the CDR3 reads TGTGCCAGCAGTGACAACCCCTACAATGAGCAGTTCTTC.

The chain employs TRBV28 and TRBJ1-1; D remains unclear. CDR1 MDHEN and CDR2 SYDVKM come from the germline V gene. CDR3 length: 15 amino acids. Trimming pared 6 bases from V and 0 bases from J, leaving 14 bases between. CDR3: CASSPPGVLNTEAFF. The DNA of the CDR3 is TGTGCCAGCAGCCCCCCCGGAGTTTTGAACACTGAAGCTTTCTTT.

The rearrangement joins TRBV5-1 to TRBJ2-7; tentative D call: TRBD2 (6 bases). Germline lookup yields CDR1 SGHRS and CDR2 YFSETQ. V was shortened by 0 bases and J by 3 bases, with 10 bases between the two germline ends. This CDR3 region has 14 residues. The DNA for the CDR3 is TGCGCCAGCAGCTTGGGCCGGGAGTACTACGAGCAGTACTTC. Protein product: CASSLGREYYEQYF.

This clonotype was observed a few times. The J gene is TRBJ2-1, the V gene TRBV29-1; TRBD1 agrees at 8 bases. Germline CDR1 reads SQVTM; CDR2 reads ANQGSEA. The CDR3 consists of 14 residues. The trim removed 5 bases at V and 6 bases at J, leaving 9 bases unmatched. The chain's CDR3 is CSVRGQGDFNEQFF. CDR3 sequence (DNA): TGCAGCGTTAGAGGACAGGGTGATTTCAATGAGCAGTTCTTC.

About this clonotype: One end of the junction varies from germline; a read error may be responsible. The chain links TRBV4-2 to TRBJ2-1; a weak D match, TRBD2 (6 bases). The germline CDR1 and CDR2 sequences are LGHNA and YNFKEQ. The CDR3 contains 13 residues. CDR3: CASSQDWGDATHF. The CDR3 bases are TGTGCCAGCAGCCAAGATTGGGGGGATGCCACCCACTTC.

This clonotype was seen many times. CDR3 DNA sequence: TGTGCCAGCAGTTACCGAGTGTCGGACAGCTCTGGGGCCAACGTCCTGACTTTC. It specifies CASSYRVSDSSGANVLTF. The chain combines TRBV6-2 or TRBV6-3 with TRBJ2-6; TRBD1 is a possible D gene (6 bases). Germline V CDR1 and CDR2: MNHEY, SVGEGT. This CDR3 comprises 18 residues. V lost 2 bases and J 0 bases, leaving 14 bases between the germline ends.

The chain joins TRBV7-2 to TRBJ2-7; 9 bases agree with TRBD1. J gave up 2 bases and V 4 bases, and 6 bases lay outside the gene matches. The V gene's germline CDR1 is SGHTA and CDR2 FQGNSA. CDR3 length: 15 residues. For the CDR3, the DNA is TGTGCCAGCAGCTCCGGGGGACAGGGTGCCTACGAGCAGTACTTC. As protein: CASSSGGQGAYEQYF.

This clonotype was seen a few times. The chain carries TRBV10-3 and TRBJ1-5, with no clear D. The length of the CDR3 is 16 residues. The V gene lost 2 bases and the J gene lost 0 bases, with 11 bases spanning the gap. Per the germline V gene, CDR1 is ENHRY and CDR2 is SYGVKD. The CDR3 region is CAISEKGLDSNQPQHF. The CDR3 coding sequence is TGTGCCATCAGTGAGAAGGGATTGGATAGCAATCAGCCCCAGCATTTT.

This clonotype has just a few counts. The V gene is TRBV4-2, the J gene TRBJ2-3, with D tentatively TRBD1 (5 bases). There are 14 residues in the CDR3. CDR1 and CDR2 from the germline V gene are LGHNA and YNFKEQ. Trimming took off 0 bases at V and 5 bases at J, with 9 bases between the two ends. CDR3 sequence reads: CASSQDRVGDTQYF. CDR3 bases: TGTGCCAGCAGCCAAGACAGGGTAGGAGATACGCAGTATTTT.

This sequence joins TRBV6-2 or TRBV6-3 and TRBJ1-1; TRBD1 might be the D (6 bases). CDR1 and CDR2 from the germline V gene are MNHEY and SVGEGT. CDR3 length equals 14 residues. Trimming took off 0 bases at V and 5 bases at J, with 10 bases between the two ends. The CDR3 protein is CASSYSGGLTEAFF. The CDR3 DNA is TGTGCCAGCAGTTACTCAGGGGGTTTGACTGAAGCTTTCTTT.

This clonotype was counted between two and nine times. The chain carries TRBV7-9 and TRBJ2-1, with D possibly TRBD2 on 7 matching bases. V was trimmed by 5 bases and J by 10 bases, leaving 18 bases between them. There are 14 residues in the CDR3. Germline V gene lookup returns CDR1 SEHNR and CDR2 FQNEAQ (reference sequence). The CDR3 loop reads CASSDRGGAGEQFF. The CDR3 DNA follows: TGTGCCAGCAGCGATCGAGGGGGGGCAGGAGAGCAGTTCTTC.

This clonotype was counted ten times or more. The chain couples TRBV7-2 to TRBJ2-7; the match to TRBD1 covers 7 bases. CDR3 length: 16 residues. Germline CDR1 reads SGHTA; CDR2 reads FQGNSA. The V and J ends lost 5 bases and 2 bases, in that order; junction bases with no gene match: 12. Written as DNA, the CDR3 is TGTGCCAGCAGCCACGTTTCCGGGACAGACCCCTACGAGCAGTACTTC. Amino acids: CASSHVSGTDPYEQYF.

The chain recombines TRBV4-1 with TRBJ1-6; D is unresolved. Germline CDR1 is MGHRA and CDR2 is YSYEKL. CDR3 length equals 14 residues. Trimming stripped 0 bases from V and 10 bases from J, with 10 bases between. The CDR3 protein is CASSQESNPSPLHF. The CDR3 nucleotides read TGCGCCAGCAGCCAAGAGAGTAACCCATCACCCCTCCACTTT.

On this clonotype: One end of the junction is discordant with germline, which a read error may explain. CDR3 amino acids: CARSYSGQTYGYTF. In DNA, the CDR3 is TGTGCCAGAAGTTACTCCGGCCAGACCTATGGCTACACCTTC. The chain has TRBV6-2 or TRBV6-3 and TRBJ1-2; D is unclear. Germline loops: CDR1 MNHEY, CDR2 SVGEGT. The CDR3 contains 14 residues.

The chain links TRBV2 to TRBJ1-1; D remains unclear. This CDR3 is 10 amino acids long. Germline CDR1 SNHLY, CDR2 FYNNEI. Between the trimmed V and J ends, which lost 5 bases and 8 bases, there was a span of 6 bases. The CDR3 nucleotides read TGTGCCAGCAGTAAGCAGGAAGCTTTCTTT. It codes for CASSKQEAFF.

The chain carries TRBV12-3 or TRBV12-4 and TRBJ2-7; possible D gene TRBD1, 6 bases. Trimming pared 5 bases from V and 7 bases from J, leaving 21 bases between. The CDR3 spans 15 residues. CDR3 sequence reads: CASSGRDTPEWEQYF. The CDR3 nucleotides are TGTGCCAGCAGTGGCCGGGACACCCCCGAGTGGGAGCAGTACTTC.

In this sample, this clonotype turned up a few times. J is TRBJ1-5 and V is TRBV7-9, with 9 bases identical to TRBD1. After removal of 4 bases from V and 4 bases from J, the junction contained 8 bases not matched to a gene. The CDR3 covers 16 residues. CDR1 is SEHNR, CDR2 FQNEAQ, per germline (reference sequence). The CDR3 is CASSSGRDRENQPQHF. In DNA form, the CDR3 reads TGTGCCAGCAGCTCTGGTCGGGACAGGGAGAATCAGCCCCAGCATTTT. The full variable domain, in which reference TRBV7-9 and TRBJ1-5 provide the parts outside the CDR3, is DTGVSQNPRHKITKRGQNVTFRCDPISEHNRLYWYRQTLGQGPEFLTYFQNEAQLEKSRLLSDRFSAERPKGSFSTLEIQRTEQGDSAMYLCASSSGRDRENQPQHFGDGTRLSIL.

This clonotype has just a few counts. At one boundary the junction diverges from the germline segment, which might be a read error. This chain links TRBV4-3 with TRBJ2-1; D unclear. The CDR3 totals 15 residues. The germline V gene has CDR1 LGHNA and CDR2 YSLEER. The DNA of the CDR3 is TGCGCCAGCAGCCAAGATTTTACCAGGTCGGCTGCTTTCGTCTTC. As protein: CASSQDFTRSAAFVF.

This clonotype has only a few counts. The CDR3 here is CASSQEAGVYGYTF. CDR3 bases: TGTGCCAGCAGCCAAGAGGCCGGGGTCTATGGCTACACCTTC. The chain couples TRBV7-8 to TRBJ1-2; D unresolved. The CDR3 extends over 14 amino acids. Trimming cost V 5 bases and J 4 bases, with 14 bases left between them. Germline-derived CDR1 and CDR2 are SGHVS and FQNEAQ.

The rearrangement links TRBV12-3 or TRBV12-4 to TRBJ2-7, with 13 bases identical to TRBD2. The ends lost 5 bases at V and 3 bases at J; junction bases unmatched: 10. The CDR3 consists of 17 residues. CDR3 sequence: CASSPGTSGALLYEQYF. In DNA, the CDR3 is TGTGCCAGCAGTCCCGGGACTAGCGGGGCCCTACTCTACGAGCAGTACTTC.

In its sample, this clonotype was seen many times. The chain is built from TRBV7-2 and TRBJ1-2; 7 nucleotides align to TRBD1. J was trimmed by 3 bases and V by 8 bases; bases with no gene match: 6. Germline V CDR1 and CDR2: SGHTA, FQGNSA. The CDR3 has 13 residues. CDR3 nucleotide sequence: TGTGCCAGCTTGCCAGGGGGGTACTATGGCTACACCTTC. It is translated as CASLPGGYYGYTF.